This entry features one T cell receptor (beta chain) sequence. Its antigen is still unknown. Additional DNA sequences in this sample encode the identical CDR3. The data are from a study of T cell responses to AZD1222 COVID-19 vaccine. Study-wide results and caveats: Mostly white British, mostly female donors; authors suggested clonal diversity may be underestimated. Every sample of the repertoires postdated the peak T cell response. Reportedly, nearly half the spike-specific TCRs target unmutated variant regions.

CDR3 length: 13 amino acids. The germline V gene encodes CDR1 LGHDT and CDR2 YNNKEL (reference sequence). V was cut by 4 bases and J by 0 bases, with 6 bases left in between. Clones were sequenced by immunoSEQ multiplex PCR, and TCRdb holds only the in-frame ones, with some missing. The sample yields around 160,000 clones, around 93% seen once. Material: peripheral blood, obtained on day 0 of AZD1222 vaccination. The TCR originated in an adult in good health. The chain combines TRBV3-1 (or the pseudogene TRBV3-2) with TRBJ1-1, with D hard to call. The CDR3 loop is CASSRQVNTEAFF. DNA for the CDR3: TGTGCCAGCAGCCGCCAGGTGAACACTGAAGCTTTCTTT.